This T cell receptor (beta chain) is from a study of response to subunit inactivated influenza vaccine. V lost 5 bases and J 4 bases, leaving 21 bases between the germline ends. Germline V gene lookup returns CDR1 MDHEN and CDR2 SYDVKM. The CDR3 sequence is 18 residues long. Notes on the study in general: Authors suggested few new T cells are recruited by each seasonal influenza vaccination.

This clonotype was seen many times. Its target is not known. TCRdb fed the RT-PCR reads into MiXCR, producing one record per CDR3 protein. The sample consists of 500,000 or so distinct CDR3 sequences, approximately 16% of them appearing once. J is TRBJ2-6 and V is TRBV28; no reliable D call. The sequence was obtained from a man aged 50 to 69 who received an inactivated influenza vaccine. This material consisted of CD4+ T cells sorted from PBMCs, taken roughly 24 months after vaccination. The CDR3 here is CASSPRILGLLGANVLTF. The CDR3, as DNA: TGTGCCAGCAGTCCCAGGATTTTAGGCCTCCTCGGGGCCAACGTCCTGACTTTC.